Sequencing of this T cell receptor beta chain was carried out in a study of PD-1 blockade in classical Hodgkin lymphoma. Specified time point: cycle 4 day 1 (C4D1), after more than five weeks of nivolumab. Every patient experienced relapse after autologous stem cell transplantation, and brentuximab vedotin exposure varied. Reported best responses ranged across complete response, partial response or progressive disease. This table comes from immunoSEQ multiplex PCR, and its TCRdb copy is limited to in-frame clones, with some not included. In the table there are some 90,000 clones, more than 80% of which are singletons. Germline CDR1 reads MNHNS; CDR2 reads SASEGT. The V and J ends lost 10 bases and 7 bases respectively, with 17 bases between them. The CDR3 has 13 residues. The sample holds a few counts of this clone.

This sequence joins TRBV6-1 and TRBJ1-5, with D uncertain. The sequencing here drew on peripheral blood mononuclear cells (PBMCs), taken before the fourth cycle of nivolumab. This TCR was recovered from a human donor with classical Hodgkin lymphoma. The CDR3 sequence: CATLFGLGQPQHF. The CDR3 DNA sequence: TGTGCCACCCTATTTGGGTTAGGGCAGCCCCAGCATTTT.